This T cell receptor beta chain was captured by sequencing in a study of cytomegalovirus exposure and HLA in healthy donors. Study-level results: The study put roughly 160 TCR beta chains on its list as cytomegalovirus-associated.

Germline-derived CDR1 and CDR2 are MNHEY and SMNVEV (reference sequence). This CDR3 spans 13 amino acids. Between the trimmed V and J ends, which lost 6 bases and 4 bases, there was a span of 10 bases. On this clone: Antigen specificity is unknown.

Profiling relied on immunoSEQ multiplex PCR, and the TCRdb table lists in-frame clones only, not all of them. The repertoire holds about 78,000 clones, about 96% seen once, with approximately 1.5% in the top ten. The TCR originated in a man younger than 35 in good health and CMV-seropositive. The chain recombines TRBV27 with TRBJ2-1; TRBD1 is a possible D gene (6 bases). Sequenced input: PBMCs. The CDR3 nucleotides are TGTGCCAGCAGAACAGGGAAATACAATGAGCAGTTCTTC. It codes for CASRTGKYNEQFF.